This is a list of T cell receptor beta chains from one sample in a study of blood T cell repertoires in COVID-19. Data came from immunoSEQ multiplex PCR; TCRdb stores just in-frame clones and leaves some out. The table includes approximately 140,000 clones, 65% to 80% detected once. The source material was peripheral blood. The source is a man between 45 and 60 years old with acute or convalescent COVID-19. The CDR3 runs from the conserved cysteine through the conserved F or W. D genes are given only for firm matches. Clone size is not always given. Where it is, it says once, few, many or a class for expanded clones.

J gene: TRBJ1-1
V gene: TRBV2
CDR3 length: 13
D gene: .
clone size: .
CDR3 protein: CASSEPPRAYAFF
CDR3 DNA: TGTGCCAGCAGTGAACCCCCCAGGGCTTACGCTTTCTTT

J gene: TRBJ2-1
V gene: TRBV4-1
CDR3 length: 16
D gene: .
clone size: .
CDR3 protein: CASSQAPGQTYNEQFF
CDR3 DNA: TGCGCCAGCAGCCAAGCCCCAGGACAGACCTACAATGAGCAGTTCTTC

J gene: TRBJ1-6
V gene: TRBV15
CDR3 length: 15
D gene: .
clone size: .
CDR3 protein: CATSSLAETDSPLHF
CDR3 DNA: TGTGCCACCAGCAGTTTGGCGGAGACTGATTCACCCCTCCACTTT

J gene: TRBJ1-1
V gene: TRBV19
CDR3 length: 15
D gene: .
clone size: .
CDR3 protein: CASSIEGGRDTEAFF
CDR3 DNA: TGTGCCAGTAGTATTGAGGGGGGGCGCGACACTGAAGCTTTCTTT

J gene: TRBJ2-6
V gene: TRBV28
CDR3 length: 18
D gene: .
clone size: few
CDR3 protein: CASSSFETRGSGANVLTF
CDR3 DNA: TGTGCCAGCAGTTCTTTTGAGACTAGAGGATCCGGGGCCAACGTCCTGACTTTC

J gene: TRBJ1-2
V gene: TRBV27
CDR3 length: 18
D gene: TRBD1
clone size: once
CDR3 protein: CASSPLRGTGGANYGYTF
CDR3 DNA: TGTGCCAGCAGCCCCCTTCGGGGAACAGGGGGAGCTAACTATGGCTACACCTTC

J gene: TRBJ1-6
V gene: TRBV12-3/TRBV12-4
CDR3 length: 13
D gene: .
clone size: .
CDR3 protein: CASSLSGDPPLHF
CDR3 DNA: TGTGCCAGCAGTTTAAGTGGAGATCCACCCCTCCACTTT

J gene: TRBJ2-2
V gene: TRBV6-2/TRBV6-3
CDR3 length: 17
D gene: TRBD2
clone size: .
CDR3 protein: CASSFWTSGGNTGELFF
CDR3 DNA: TGTGCCAGCAGTTTCTGGACTAGCGGGGGGAACACCGGGGAGCTGTTTTTT

J gene: TRBJ2-7
V gene: TRBV6-5
CDR3 length: 11
D gene: .
clone size: .
CDR3 protein: CASRTSYEQYF
CDR3 DNA: TGTGCCAGCAGGACTAGCTACGAGCAGTACTTC

J gene: TRBJ2-2
V gene: TRBV5-1
CDR3 length: 17
D gene: TRBD2
clone size: .
CDR3 protein: CASSPGTGGSPTGELFF
CDR3 DNA: TGCGCCAGCAGCCCCGGAACGGGGGGGTCCCCGACCGGGGAGCTGTTTTTT